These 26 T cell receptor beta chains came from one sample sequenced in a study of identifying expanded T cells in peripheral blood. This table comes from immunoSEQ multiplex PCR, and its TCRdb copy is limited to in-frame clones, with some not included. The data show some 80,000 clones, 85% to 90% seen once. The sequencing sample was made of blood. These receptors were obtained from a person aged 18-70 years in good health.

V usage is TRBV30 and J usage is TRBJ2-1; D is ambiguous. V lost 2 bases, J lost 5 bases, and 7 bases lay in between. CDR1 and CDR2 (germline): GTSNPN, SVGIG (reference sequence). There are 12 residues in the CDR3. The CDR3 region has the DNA TGTGCCTGGAGTCTAAACCACAATGAGCAGTTCTTC. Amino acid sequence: CAWSLNHNEQFF.

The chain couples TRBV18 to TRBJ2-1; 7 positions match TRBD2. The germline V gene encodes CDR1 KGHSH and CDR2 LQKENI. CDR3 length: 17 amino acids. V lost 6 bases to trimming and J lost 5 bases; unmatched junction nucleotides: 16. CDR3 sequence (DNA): TGTGCCAGCTCCTCCTCCCTAGCGGATTATGGGAACAATGAGCAGTTCTTC. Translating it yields CASSSSLADYGNNEQFF.

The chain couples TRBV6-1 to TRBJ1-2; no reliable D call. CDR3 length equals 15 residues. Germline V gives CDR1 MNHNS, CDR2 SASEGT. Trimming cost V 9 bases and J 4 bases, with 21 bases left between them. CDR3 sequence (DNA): TGTGCCAGTAGCGCATCTGCGGGGTTCGGCTATGGCTACACCTTC. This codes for CASSASAGFGYGYTF.

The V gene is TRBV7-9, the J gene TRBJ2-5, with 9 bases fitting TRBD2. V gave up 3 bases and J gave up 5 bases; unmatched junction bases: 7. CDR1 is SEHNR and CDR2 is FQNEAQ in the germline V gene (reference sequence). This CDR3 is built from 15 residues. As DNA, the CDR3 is TGTGCCAGCAGCTTCACTTTCGGGACTAGCGAGACCCAGTACTTC. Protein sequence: CASSFTFGTSETQYF.

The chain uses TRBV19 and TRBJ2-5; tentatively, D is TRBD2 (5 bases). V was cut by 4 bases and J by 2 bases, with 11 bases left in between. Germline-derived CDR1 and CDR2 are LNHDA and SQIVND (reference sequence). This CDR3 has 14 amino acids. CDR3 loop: CASSTPGYQETQYF. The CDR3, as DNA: TGTGCCAGTAGTACACCGGGGTATCAAGAGACCCAGTACTTC.

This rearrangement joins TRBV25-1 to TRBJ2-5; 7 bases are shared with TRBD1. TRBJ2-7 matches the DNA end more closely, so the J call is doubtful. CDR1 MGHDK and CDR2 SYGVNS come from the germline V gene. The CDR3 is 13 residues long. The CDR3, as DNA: TGTGCCAGCAGTGTCAGGGACAGCTACGAGCAGTACTTC. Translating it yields CASSVRDSYEQYF.

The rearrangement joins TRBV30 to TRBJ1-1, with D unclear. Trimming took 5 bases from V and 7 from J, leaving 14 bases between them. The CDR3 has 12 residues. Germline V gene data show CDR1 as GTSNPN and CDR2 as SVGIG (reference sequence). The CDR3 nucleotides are TGTGCCTGGGAATCCTCCGCTGGTGAAGCTTTCTTT. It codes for CAWESSAGEAFF.

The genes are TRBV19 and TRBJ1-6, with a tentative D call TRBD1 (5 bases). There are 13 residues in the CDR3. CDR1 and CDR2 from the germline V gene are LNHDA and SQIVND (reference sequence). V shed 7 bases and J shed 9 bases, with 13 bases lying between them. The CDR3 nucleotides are TGTGCCAGTAAATGGGACGGAATTTCACCCCTCCACTTT. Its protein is CASKWDGISPLHF.

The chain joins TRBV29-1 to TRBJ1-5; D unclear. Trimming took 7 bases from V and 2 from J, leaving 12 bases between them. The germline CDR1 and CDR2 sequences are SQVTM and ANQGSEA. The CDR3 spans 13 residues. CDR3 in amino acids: CSDRRYCNQPQHF. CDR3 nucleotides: TGCAGCGACCGACGGTATTGCAATCAGCCCCAGCATTTT.

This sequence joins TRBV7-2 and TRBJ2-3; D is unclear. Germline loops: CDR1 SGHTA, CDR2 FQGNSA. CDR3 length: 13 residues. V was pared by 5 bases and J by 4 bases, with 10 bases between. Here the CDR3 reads CASSLASPDTQYF. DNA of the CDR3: TGTGCCAGCAGCCTCGCCAGCCCAGATACGCAGTATTTT.

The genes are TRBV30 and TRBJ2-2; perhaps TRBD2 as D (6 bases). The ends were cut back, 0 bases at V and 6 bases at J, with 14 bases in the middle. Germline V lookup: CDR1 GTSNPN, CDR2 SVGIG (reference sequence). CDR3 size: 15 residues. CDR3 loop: CAWSVGLRAPGELFF. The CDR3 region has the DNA TGTGCCTGGAGTGTGGGACTCCGGGCGCCCGGGGAGCTGTTTTTT. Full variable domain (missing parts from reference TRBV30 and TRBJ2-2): SQTIHQWPATLVQPVGSPLSLECTVEGTSNPNLYWYRQAAGRGLQLLFYSVGIGQISSEVPQNLSASRPQDRQFILSSKKLLLSDSGFYLCAWSVGLRAPGELFFGEGSRLTVL.

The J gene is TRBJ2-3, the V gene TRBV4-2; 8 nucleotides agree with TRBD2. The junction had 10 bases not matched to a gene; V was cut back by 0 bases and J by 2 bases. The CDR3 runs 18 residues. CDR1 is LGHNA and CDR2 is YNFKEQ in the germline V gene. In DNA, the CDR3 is TGTGCCAGCAGCCAAGAGAAAGCGGGGGACTCGTTCACAGATACGCAGTATTTT. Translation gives CASSQEKAGDSFTDTQYF.

The CDR3 nucleotides read TGTGCCAGCAGCTCCGGCGGTCACAGGGATTACGAGCAGTACTTC. It translates to CASSSGGHRDYEQYF. The chain is built from TRBV5-4 and TRBJ2-7, with D possibly matching TRBD1 (6 bases). The germline V and J ends were trimmed by 3 bases and 4 bases, with 17 bases remaining between them. Looked up from germline, CDR1 is SGHNT and CDR2 is YYREEE (reference sequence). This CDR3 contains 15 residues.

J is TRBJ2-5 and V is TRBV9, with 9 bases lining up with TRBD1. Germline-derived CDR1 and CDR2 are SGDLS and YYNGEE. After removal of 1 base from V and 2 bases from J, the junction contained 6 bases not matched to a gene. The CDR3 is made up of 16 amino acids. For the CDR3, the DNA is TGTGCCAGCAGCGTATCCGGGACAGGGTATCAAGAGACCCAGTACTTC. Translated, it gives CASSVSGTGYQETQYF.

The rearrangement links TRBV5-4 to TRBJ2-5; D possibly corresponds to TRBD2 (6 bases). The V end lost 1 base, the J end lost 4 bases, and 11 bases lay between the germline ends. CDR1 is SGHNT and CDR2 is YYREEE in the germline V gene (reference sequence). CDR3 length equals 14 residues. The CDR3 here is CASSLNTGAETQYF. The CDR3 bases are TGTGCCAGCAGCTTGAATACGGGAGCAGAGACCCAGTACTTC.

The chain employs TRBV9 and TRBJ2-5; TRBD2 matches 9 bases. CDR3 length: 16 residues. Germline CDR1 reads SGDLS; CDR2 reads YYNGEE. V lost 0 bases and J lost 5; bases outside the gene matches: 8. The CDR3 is CASSVEAGGGRETQYF. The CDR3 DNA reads TGTGCCAGCAGCGTAGAAGCGGGAGGAGGGCGGGAGACCCAGTACTTC.

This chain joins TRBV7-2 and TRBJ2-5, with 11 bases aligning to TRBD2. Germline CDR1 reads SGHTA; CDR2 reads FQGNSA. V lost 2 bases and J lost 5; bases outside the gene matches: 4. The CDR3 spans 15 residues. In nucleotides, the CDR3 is TGTGCCAGCAGCTTACTAGCGGGGGGTTCTGAGACCCAGTACTTC. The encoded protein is CASSLLAGGSETQYF.

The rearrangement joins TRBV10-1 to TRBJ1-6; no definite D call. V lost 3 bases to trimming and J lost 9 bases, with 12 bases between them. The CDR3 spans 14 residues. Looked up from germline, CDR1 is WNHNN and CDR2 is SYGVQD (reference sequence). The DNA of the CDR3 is TGCGCCAGCAGTGAATATGGGGTTGGTTCACCCCTCCACTTT. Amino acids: CASSEYGVGSPLHF.

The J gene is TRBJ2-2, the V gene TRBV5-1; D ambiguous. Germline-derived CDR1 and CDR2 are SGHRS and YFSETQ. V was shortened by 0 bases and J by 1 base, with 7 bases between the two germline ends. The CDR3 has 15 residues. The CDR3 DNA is TGCGCCAGCAGCTTGGAATTAGGGAACACCGGGGAGCTGTTTTTT. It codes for CASSLELGNTGELFF.

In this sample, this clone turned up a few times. This CDR3 is CSAMGGNTIYF. The CDR3 coding sequence is TGCAGTGCTATGGGGGGAAACACCATATATTTT. V is TRBV20-1 and J is TRBJ1-3; D is ambiguous. The germline gives CDR1 DFQATT, CDR2 SNEGSKA (reference sequence). This CDR3 has 11 amino acids. V was clipped by 4 bases and J by 4 bases, with 5 bases between them.

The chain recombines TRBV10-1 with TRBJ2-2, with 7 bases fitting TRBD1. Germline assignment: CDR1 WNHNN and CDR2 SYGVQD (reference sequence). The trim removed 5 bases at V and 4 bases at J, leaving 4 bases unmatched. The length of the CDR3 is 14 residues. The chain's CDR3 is CASSLDRATGELFF. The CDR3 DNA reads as TGCGCCAGCAGTCTCGACAGGGCCACCGGGGAGCTGTTTTTT.

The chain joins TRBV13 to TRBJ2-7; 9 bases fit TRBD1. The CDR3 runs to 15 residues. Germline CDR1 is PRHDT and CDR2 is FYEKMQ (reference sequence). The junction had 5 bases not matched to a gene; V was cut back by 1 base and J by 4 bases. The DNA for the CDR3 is TGTGCCAGCAGCTTAGATGGGACAGGGTCGTACGAGCAGTACTTC. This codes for CASSLDGTGSYEQYF.

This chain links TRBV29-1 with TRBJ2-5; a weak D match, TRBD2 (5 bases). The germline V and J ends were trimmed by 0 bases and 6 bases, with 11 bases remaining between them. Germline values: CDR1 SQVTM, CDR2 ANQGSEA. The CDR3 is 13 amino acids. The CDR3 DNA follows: TGCAGCGTTGAAGATATAGGGAGACAGACCCAGTACTTC. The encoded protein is CSVEDIGRQTQYF.

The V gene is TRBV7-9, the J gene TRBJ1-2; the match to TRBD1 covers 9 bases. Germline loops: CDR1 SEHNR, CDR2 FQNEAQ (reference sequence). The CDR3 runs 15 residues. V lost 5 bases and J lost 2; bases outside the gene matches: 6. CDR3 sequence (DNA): TGTGCCAGCAGCGCCGGGACAGGGATGAACTATGGCTACACCTTC. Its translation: CASSAGTGMNYGYTF.

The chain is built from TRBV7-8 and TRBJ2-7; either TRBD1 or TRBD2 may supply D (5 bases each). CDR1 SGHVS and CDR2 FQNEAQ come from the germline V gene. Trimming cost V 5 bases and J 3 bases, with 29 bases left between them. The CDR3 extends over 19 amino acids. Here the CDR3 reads CASSLQRRQEWGPYYEQYF. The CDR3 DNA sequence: TGTGCCAGCAGCCTCCAGAGGAGGCAGGAATGGGGCCCTTACTACGAGCAGTACTTC. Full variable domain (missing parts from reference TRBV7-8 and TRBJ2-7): GAGVSQSPRYKVAKRGQDVALRCDPISGHVSLFWYQQALGQGPEFLTYFQNEAQLDKSGLPSDRFFAERPEGSVSTLKIQRTQQEDSAVYLCASSLQRRQEWGPYYEQYFGPGTRLTVT.

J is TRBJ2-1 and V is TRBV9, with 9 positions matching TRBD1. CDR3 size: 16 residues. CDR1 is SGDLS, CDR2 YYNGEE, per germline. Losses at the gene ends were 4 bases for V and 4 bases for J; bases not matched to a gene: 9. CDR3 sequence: CASSPRTGDGYNEQFF. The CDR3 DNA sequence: TGTGCCAGCAGCCCACGGACAGGGGATGGATACAATGAGCAGTTCTTC. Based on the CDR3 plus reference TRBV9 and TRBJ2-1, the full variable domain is DSGVTQTPKHLITATGQRVTLRCSPRSGDLSVYWYQQSLDQGLQFLIQYYNGEERAKGNILERFSAQQFPDLHSELNLSSLELGDSALYFCASSPRTGDGYNEQFFGPGTRLTVL.